One and the same sample provided the 29 T cell receptor beta chains below, sequenced in a study of early T cells in non-severe SARS-CoV-2 infection. TCRdb re-called the 5' RACE reads through MiXCR, storing one row per CDR3 protein. The sample contains about 22,000 distinct CDR3 sequences, less than 4.5% of which appear only once. The sample consisted of whole blood. These receptors were taken from an adult who was a healthcare worker with PCR-confirmed SARS-CoV-2 infection or an uninfected control (not recorded which).

The table lists this clonotype with a few counts. This chain joins TRBV20-1 and TRBJ1-2; D ambiguous. CDR3 size: 12 residues. Trimming cost V 3 bases and J 3 bases, with 8 bases left between them. The germline CDR1 and CDR2 sequences are DFQATT and SNEGSKA (reference sequence). The DNA of the CDR3 is TGCAGTGCTAGTCCGAATCACTATGGCTACACCTTC. Encoded protein: CSASPNHYGYTF.

This clonotype was observed at least ten times. This chain links TRBV18 with TRBJ1-5; the D is unclear. Per the germline V gene, CDR1 is KGHSH and CDR2 is LQKENI. Trimming left V 1 base short and J 0 bases short, with 10 bases between. CDR3 size: 16 residues. The CDR3 DNA sequence: TGTGCCAGCTCACCACACCCACCCCATAGCAATCAGCCCCAGCATTTT. Its protein is CASSPHPPHSNQPQHF.

This clonotype appeared many times. The chain is built from TRBV25-1 and TRBJ2-7; D is perhaps TRBD2 (6 bases). The V end was cut by 10 bases, the J end by 5 bases, with 15 bases between. The CDR3 has 12 amino acids. The germline gives CDR1 MGHDK, CDR2 SYGVNS. The CDR3 protein is CATAGWGDEQYF. For the CDR3, the DNA is TGTGCCACAGCCGGGTGGGGGGACGAGCAGTACTTC.

The sample holds a few counts of this clonotype. The J gene is TRBJ2-7, the V gene TRBV7-9; TRBD2 aligns across 8 bases. CDR3 length: 15 residues. The junction had 6 bases not matched to a gene; V was cut back by 3 bases and J by 2 bases. The germline CDR1 and CDR2 sequences are SEHNR and FQNEAQ (reference sequence). In DNA, the CDR3 is TGTGCCAGCAGCTTGAGTAGCGGGACCGCCTACGAGCAGTACTTC. Translating gives CASSLSSGTAYEQYF.

This chain joins TRBV6-5 and TRBJ2-5, with D perhaps matching TRBD2 (5 bases). Germline CDR1 reads MNHEY; CDR2 reads SVGAGI. This CDR3 is built from 13 residues. V dropped 6 bases and J dropped 0 bases, with 8 bases sitting between them. This CDR3 is CASRKDYQETQYF. CDR3 DNA: TGTGCCAGCAGAAAGGACTACCAAGAGACCCAGTACTTC.

In this sample, this clonotype turned up many times. The J gene is TRBJ2-1, the V gene TRBV19, with 8 bases identical to TRBD2. The CDR3 is made up of 18 amino acids. V trimming: 5 bases; J trimming: 6 bases; junction bases outside the gene matches: 18. Germline V gene sequence: CDR1 LNHDA, CDR2 SQIVND (reference sequence). CDR3 residues: CASSSPGGASLSFNEQFF. CDR3 nucleotide sequence: TGTGCCAGTAGTTCCCCCGGGGGGGCAAGTCTCAGCTTCAATGAGCAGTTCTTC.

The chain uses TRBV5-4 and TRBJ1-1, with no clear D. Germline lookup yields CDR1 SGHNT and CDR2 YYREEE (reference sequence). The CDR3 extends over 13 amino acids. The ends were cut back, 0 bases at V and 2 bases at J, with 5 bases in the middle. The chain's CDR3 is CASSLASNTEAFF. In DNA form, the CDR3 reads TGTGCCAGCAGCTTGGCTAGCAACACTGAAGCTTTCTTT.

At least ten counts were recorded for this clonotype. The V and J genes are TRBV11-2 and TRBJ1-3; D is undetermined. The V gene lost 1 base and the J gene lost 6 bases, with 7 bases spanning the gap. The CDR3 length is 13 residues. Germline V lookup: CDR1 SGHAT, CDR2 FQNNGV. The chain's CDR3 is CASSLGAENTIYF. DNA of the CDR3: TGTGCCAGCAGCTTAGGCGCTGAAAACACCATATATTTT. The variable domain in full, completed from reference TRBV11-2 and TRBJ1-3, reads EAGVAQSPRYKIIEKRQSVAFWCNPISGHATLYWYQQILGQGPKLLIQFQNNGVVDDSQLPKDRFSAERLKGVDSTLKIQPAKLEDSAVYLCASSLGAENTIYFGEGSWLTVV.

This clonotype was found many times. One junction end disagrees with the germline gene, perhaps due to a read error. The CDR3 DNA reads TGTGCCAGCAGCGTAGCGGGCGGGGGCGCAGATACGCAGTATTTT. As protein: CASSVAGGGADTQYF. The gene calls are TRBV7-2 and TRBJ2-3; weak D call: TRBD2 (7 bases). Germline V gene data show CDR1 as SGHTA and CDR2 as FQGNSA. CDR3 length: 15 amino acids.

This clonotype was counted many times. The gene calls are TRBV12-3 or TRBV12-4 and TRBJ1-6; D is perhaps TRBD1 (6 bases). The V and J ends lost 6 bases and 9 bases respectively, with 15 bases between them. The CDR3 consists of 14 residues. CDR3 sequence (DNA): TGTGCCAGCAGCGACAGGAGGCTTCGTTCACCCCTCCACTTT. Protein product: CASSDRRLRSPLHF.

This clonotype was found many times. The chain recombines TRBV20-1 with TRBJ1-2, with a weak D call TRBD1 (5 bases). The CDR3 has 12 residues. Trimming left V 7 bases short and J 6 bases short, with 15 bases between. In germline, CDR1 is DFQATT, CDR2 SNEGSKA (reference sequence). For the CDR3, the DNA is TGCAGTGGGGGAGAGGGGATTAATGGCTACACCTTC. It specifies CSGGEGINGYTF.

This clonotype is judged medium-sized. The chain recombines TRBV18 with TRBJ1-2; 9 positions agree with TRBD1. Germline V gene lookup returns CDR1 KGHSH and CDR2 LQKENI. The CDR3 is made up of 14 amino acids. The ends lost 2 bases at V and 8 bases at J; junction bases unmatched: 6. The CDR3 DNA reads TGTGCCAGCTCACCATCCAGACAGGGGGAAGGCTACACCTTC. It encodes CASSPSRQGEGYTF.

This clonotype has just a few counts. This chain uses TRBV2 with TRBJ2-7, with a possible D match to TRBD1 (6 bases). Germline V gene lookup returns CDR1 SNHLY and CDR2 FYNNEI. This CDR3 spans 12 amino acids. Trimming cost V 9 bases and J 3 bases, with 12 bases left between them. Written as DNA, the CDR3 is TGTGCCAGTTCGGGACAATTCTACGAGCAGTACTTC. It codes for CASSGQFYEQYF.

This clonotype is medium-sized within its sample. The chain uses TRBV30 and TRBJ2-6; unclear D gene. The germline V and J ends were trimmed by 0 bases and 5 bases, with 11 bases remaining between them. Per germline, CDR1 GTSNPN and CDR2 SVGIG (reference sequence). The CDR3 covers 15 residues. This CDR3 reads CAWSVDGNRANVLTF. The CDR3, as DNA: TGTGCCTGGAGTGTGGATGGGAATCGGGCCAACGTCCTGACTTTC.

This clonotype was seen ten or more times. The rearrangement links TRBV30 to TRBJ2-7; 13 bases align to TRBD2. The germline V gene encodes CDR1 GTSNPN and CDR2 SVGIG (reference sequence). V was pared by 1 base and J by 0 bases, with 6 bases of the junction left unmatched. This CDR3 comprises 17 residues. CDR3: CAWSAGLAGVLSYEQYF. Written as DNA, the CDR3 is TGTGCCTGGAGTGCCGGACTAGCGGGGGTTCTCTCCTACGAGCAGTACTTC.

This clonotype was detected ten times or more. This chain links TRBV30 with TRBJ2-7; D perhaps matches TRBD1 (5 bases). The CDR3 length is 12 residues. With 5 bases removed from V and 4 bases from J, the gap between germline ends came to 12 bases. Germline CDR1 GTSNPN, CDR2 SVGIG (reference sequence). CDR3 DNA: TGTGCCTGGTCGCAGGGTGGGTACGAGCAGTACTTC. Translation: CAWSQGGYEQYF.

Many counts were recorded for this clonotype. In nucleotides, the CDR3 is TGCGCCAGCAGTTCCCCGGTAGCAGATACGCAGTATTTT. Protein product: CASSSPVADTQYF. The chain carries TRBV5-1 and TRBJ2-3; D gene unclear. The V gene's germline CDR1 is SGHRS and CDR2 YFSETQ. The CDR3 is made up of 13 amino acids. The V and J ends lost 5 bases and 4 bases respectively, with 11 bases between them.

This clonotype is medium-sized within its sample. J is TRBJ1-1 and V is TRBV20-1; D unresolved. Trimming removed 5 bases from V and 1 base from J, with 8 bases in between. The CDR3 extends over 12 amino acids. CDR1 and CDR2 (germline): DFQATT, SNEGSKA (reference sequence). CDR3: CSADDENTEAFF. In nucleotides, the CDR3 is TGCAGTGCTGACGACGAGAACACTGAAGCTTTCTTT.

By proportion, this clonotype is medium-sized. The CDR3, as DNA: TGCGCCAGCAGTCTATATAGCGGGGGGGATGAGCAGTTCTTC. Amino acid sequence: CASSLYSGGDEQFF. V and J are TRBV5-1 and TRBJ2-1; TRBD2 matches 11 bases. This CDR3 has 14 residues. J was trimmed by 8 bases and V by 5 bases; bases with no gene match: 6. Germline CDR1 SGHRS, CDR2 YFSETQ. Combining the CDR3 with reference TRBV5-1 and TRBJ2-1 gives the whole variable domain KAGVTQTPRYLIKTRGQQVTLSCSPISGHRSVSWYQQTPGQGLQFLFEYFSETQRNKGNFPGRFSGRQFSNSRSEMNVSTLELGDSALYLCASSLYSGGDEQFFGPGTRLTVL.

This clonotype was observed at least ten times. The chain recombines TRBV18 with TRBJ2-3; D is undetermined. Germline V gene sequence: CDR1 KGHSH, CDR2 LQKENI. Trimming took off 0 bases at V and 1 base at J, with 8 bases between the two ends. CDR3 length: 15 residues. CDR3 nucleotides: TGTGCCAGCTCACCACCTGACCAGCGCACAGATACGCAGTATTTT. Amino acids: CASSPPDQRTDTQYF.

This clonotype was counted many times. The chain uses TRBV5-1 and TRBJ2-2, with D unresolved. Trimming pared 3 bases from V and 2 bases from J, leaving 5 bases between. This CDR3 spans 13 amino acids. CDR1 and CDR2 (germline): SGHRS, YFSETQ. DNA of the CDR3: TGCGCCAGCAGCTCGGATAACACCGGGGAGCTGTTTTTT. Residues: CASSSDNTGELFF. The complete variable domain, with remaining parts taken from reference TRBV5-1 and TRBJ2-2, reads KAGVTQTPRYLIKTRGQQVTLSCSPISGHRSVSWYQQTPGQGLQFLFEYFSETQRNKGNFPGRFSGRQFSNSRSEMNVSTLELGDSALYLCASSSDNTGELFFGEGSRLTVL.

The chain combines TRBV2 with TRBJ2-7, with a possible D match to TRBD1 (6 bases). Trimming shortened V by 5 bases and J by 3 bases, and 17 bases separated the two germline ends. The CDR3 consists of 15 residues. Germline CDR1 and CDR2: SNHLY and FYNNEI. The CDR3 protein is CASSPLGAGLYEQYF. As DNA, the CDR3 is TGTGCCAGCAGTCCCTTGGGGGCAGGCCTCTACGAGCAGTACTTC.

This clonotype was seen repeatedly, ten times or more. The genes are TRBV14 and TRBJ2-7; 9 nucleotides align to TRBD1. V lost 4 bases to trimming and J lost 3 bases; unmatched junction nucleotides: 7. This CDR3 has 15 residues. Germline CDR1 is SGHDN and CDR2 is FVKESK. The CDR3 coding sequence is TGTGCCAGCAGCCGGACAGGGGCTGCTCTCTACGAGCAGTACTTC. Amino acids: CASSRTGAALYEQYF.

This clonotype is medium-sized within its sample. The J gene is TRBJ2-7, the V gene TRBV7-9; D not certain. The CDR3 is made up of 14 amino acids. V was trimmed by 5 bases and J by 2 bases, leaving 13 bases between them. Germline V gene sequence: CDR1 SEHNR, CDR2 FQNEAQ (reference sequence). CDR3 coding DNA: TGTGCCAGCAGCCCAGAGGCGCTAGCCTACGAGCAGTACTTC. Translation gives CASSPEALAYEQYF.

This clonotype occurred many times. The V and J genes are TRBV5-1 and TRBJ1-5, with 7 bases matching TRBD1. J gave up 4 bases and V 5 bases, and 6 bases lay outside the gene matches. Germline CDR1 and CDR2: SGHRS and YFSETQ. The CDR3 runs to 14 residues. In DNA, the CDR3 is TGCGCCAGCAGGGAAGGGACAGTTAATCAGCCCCAGCATTTT. Amino acids: CASREGTVNQPQHF. The variable domain in full, with the rest retrieved from reference TRBV5-1 and TRBJ1-5, is KAGVTQTPRYLIKTRGQQVTLSCSPISGHRSVSWYQQTPGQGLQFLFEYFSETQRNKGNFPGRFSGRQFSNSRSEMNVSTLELGDSALYLCASREGTVNQPQHFGDGTRLSIL.

The gene calls are TRBV25-1 and TRBJ2-5; TRBD1 matches at 8 bases. This CDR3 region has 17 residues. The V and J ends lost 8 bases and 1 base, in that order; junction bases with no gene match: 15. The V gene's germline CDR1 is MGHDK and CDR2 SYGVNS. CDR3 sequence (DNA): TGTGCCAGCGCCTCCAGCCCCGGGACAGGTCTCCAAGAGACCCAGTACTTC. Translated: CASASSPGTGLQETQYF.

By sample share, this clonotype is medium-sized. The rearrangement uses TRBV27 and TRBJ1-6; 7 nucleotides agree with TRBD1. The CDR3 contains 15 residues. Germline trimming cut 6 bases from V and 9 bases from J; bases unmatched to any gene: 11. The germline CDR1 and CDR2 sequences are MNHEY and SMNVEV (reference sequence). The CDR3 protein is CASSFYRGSGSPLHF. The CDR3 region has the DNA TGTGCCAGCAGCTTCTACAGGGGTAGCGGTTCACCCCTCCACTTT.

In this sample, this clonotype turned up a few times. The chain has TRBV5-5 and TRBJ2-7; D assignment may be TRBD1 or TRBD2 (6 bases each). Trimming shortened V by 2 bases and J by 2 bases, and 11 bases separated the two germline ends. CDR1 and CDR2 (germline): SGHKS, YYEKEE (reference sequence). The CDR3 has 14 residues. The CDR3 DNA follows: TGTGCCAGCAGCTTTGGGGGGCTTGCCTACGAGCAGTACTTC. Residues: CASSFGGLAYEQYF.

In this sample, this clonotype turned up a few times. This chain uses TRBV11-2 with TRBJ1-1; D gene uncertain. The CDR3 is made up of 13 amino acids. Germline V CDR1 and CDR2: SGHAT, FQNNGV. Trimming stripped 2 bases from V and 6 bases from J, with 10 bases between. The CDR3 loop is CASSLNRRPEAFF. In nucleotides, the CDR3 is TGTGCCAGCAGCTTAAATCGCCGGCCTGAAGCTTTCTTT.